What follows are 2 T cell receptor beta chains derived from one specimen sequenced in a study of T cell changes during pregnancy in multiple sclerosis. Measured with immunoSEQ multiplex PCR; TCRdb has only the in-frame clones, and not every one. In the table there are 65,000 to 90,000 clones, roughly nine tenths of which are singletons. Material: PBMCs, obtained in the first trimester of pregnancy. The origin of the receptors is a female donor in good health, serving as a control in a pregnancy study. Some clones in this sample may be carry-over from other donors' samples.

The chain couples TRBV7-6 to TRBJ2-1, with D possibly TRBD2 on 6 matching bases. There are 16 residues in the CDR3. Trimming left V 5 bases short and J 3 bases short, with 17 bases between. Germline V lookup: CDR1 SGHVS, CDR2 FNYEAQ. Here the CDR3 reads CASSPSSEGSYNEQFF. CDR3 sequence (DNA): TGTGCCAGCAGCCCATCGTCGGAGGGAAGCTACAATGAGCAGTTCTTC.

The genes are TRBV11-2 and TRBJ1-1, with 7 nucleotides matching TRBD1. The CDR3 sequence is 15 residues long. CDR1 is SGHAT, CDR2 FQNNGV, per germline. The V and J ends lost 5 bases and 4 bases, in that order; junction bases with no gene match: 10. Here the CDR3 reads CASSPESGQVTEAFF. In nucleotides, the CDR3 is TGTGCCAGCAGCCCAGAGTCCGGACAGGTCACTGAAGCTTTCTTT.